This record covers a single TCR beta chain. Its antigen is not known. This sample is drawn from a study of neoadjuvant nivolumab and ipilimumab in lung cancer. The CDR3 runs 13 residues. Germline values: CDR1 GTSNPN, CDR2 SVGIG (reference sequence). V was clipped by 1 base and J by 0 bases, with 4 bases between them. Study observations and caveats: Pathologic regression was not significantly tied to TCR clonality.

Clones were read by immunoSEQ multiplex PCR, and TCRdb kept only the in-frame ones, dropping some. This sample has some 29,000 clones, with around 80% found just once. The clonotype originates from an adult with non-small cell lung cancer. The sequenced sample was tumor tissue, obtained after neoadjuvant nivolumab, alone or with ipilimumab, at or shortly before surgery. V is TRBV30 and J is TRBJ1-3; D gene uncertain. CDR3 sequence (DNA): TGTGCCTGGAGTGATAACTCTGGAAACACCATATATTTT. This sequence encodes CAWSDNSGNTIYF.